A single sample is the source of the 7 T cell receptor beta chains below, sequenced in a study of cytomegalovirus exposure and HLA in healthy donors. TCRdb's table, derived via immunoSEQ multiplex PCR, lists solely in-frame clones and lacks some. The repertoire holds roughly 68,000 clones, with about 89% as singletons. The sequencing input was PBMCs. These receptors were collected from a woman between 18 and 30 years old in good health and CMV-seronegative.

J is TRBJ2-3 and V is TRBV5-4; a possible D gene is TRBD1 (5 bases). Germline values: CDR1 SGHNT, CDR2 YYREEE (reference sequence). V lost 2 bases and J 0 bases, leaving 13 bases between the germline ends. This CDR3 is built from 16 residues. CDR3 bases: TGTGCCAGCAGCTTTAAGGGGCCCGATAGCACAGATACGCAGTATTTT. This translates into CASSFKGPDSTDTQYF.

The chain joins TRBV7-9 to TRBJ1-3; no clear D gene. CDR1 SEHNR and CDR2 FQNEAQ come from the germline V gene (reference sequence). The length of the CDR3 is 16 residues. Trimming removed 0 bases from V and 0 bases from J, with 9 bases in between. CDR3 in amino acids: CASSLASSSSGNTIYF. DNA of the CDR3: TGTGCCAGCAGCTTAGCCTCTTCCAGCTCTGGAAACACCATATATTTT.

The CDR3 sequence is CASSILAPLRGSYNEQFF. Written as DNA, the CDR3 is TGTGCCAGTAGTATATTGGCCCCCTTGCGGGGCTCCTACAATGAGCAGTTCTTC. This chain links TRBV19 with TRBJ2-1, with a weak D call TRBD2 (6 bases). The germline V gene has CDR1 LNHDA and CDR2 SQIVND (reference sequence). With 2 bases removed from V and 0 bases from J, the gap between germline ends came to 17 bases. The CDR3 extends over 18 amino acids.

The chain uses TRBV6-1 and TRBJ1-1; 9 bases are shared with TRBD1. CDR3 size: 15 residues. V was clipped by 2 bases and J by 3 bases; unmatched bases: 4. CDR1 and CDR2 (germline): MNHNS, SASEGT. CDR3 in DNA: TGTGCCAGCAGTGAACAACAGGGGGCGTACACTGAAGCTTTCTTT. This gives the protein CASSEQQGAYTEAFF.

The chain is built from TRBV4-1 and TRBJ2-1; 7 nucleotides align to TRBD2. Germline CDR1 MGHRA, CDR2 YSYEKL. V shed 7 bases, J shed 3 bases, and the junction held 9 bases outside the gene matches. The CDR3 sequence is 15 residues long. The CDR3 is CASNERGYGYNEQFF. As DNA, the CDR3 is TGCGCCAGCAATGAGCGGGGCTACGGCTACAATGAGCAGTTCTTC.

The rearrangement links TRBV11-1 to TRBJ2-7, with 7 bases matching TRBD2. The CDR3 length is 15 residues. Trimming took 2 bases from V and 2 from J; bases not matched to a gene: 6. The germline CDR1 and CDR2 sequences are SGHAT and FQDESV (reference sequence). The CDR3 is CASSLKSGGPYEQYF. Here the CDR3 DNA reads TGTGCCAGCAGCTTAAAGTCGGGGGGTCCCTACGAGCAGTACTTC.

The V gene is TRBV28, the J gene TRBJ1-1; D may be TRBD1 (6 bases). Trimming removed 5 bases from V and 3 bases from J, with 16 bases in between. Germline loops: CDR1 MDHEN, CDR2 SYDVKM. The CDR3 loop spans 15 amino acids. This chain's CDR3 is CASSPITGIHTEAFF. CDR3 DNA: TGTGCCAGCAGTCCTATTACAGGGATACACACTGAAGCTTTCTTT.